These 15 T cell receptor beta chains came from one sample sequenced in a study of T cell changes during pregnancy in multiple sclerosis. Clones were read by immunoSEQ multiplex PCR, and TCRdb kept only the in-frame ones, dropping some. The table lists tens of thousands of clones, 94% of them singletons. The specimen was CD4+ T cells from peripheral blood mononuclear cells, collected in the second trimester of pregnancy. These receptors were collected from a female donor with multiple sclerosis, enrolled in a pregnancy study.

This chain joins TRBV29-1 and TRBJ2-5; TRBD2 matches 7 bases. The CDR3 covers 12 residues. Germline-derived CDR1 and CDR2 are SQVTM and ANQGSEA. After removal of 7 bases from V and 5 bases from J, the junction contained 7 bases not matched to a gene. CDR3: CSARRGGETQYF. DNA for the CDR3: TGCAGCGCCCGGAGGGGAGGGGAGACCCAGTACTTC. Drawing the rest from reference TRBV29-1 and TRBJ2-5, the complete variable domain is SAVISQKPSRDICQRGTSLTIQCQVDSQVTMMFWYRQQPGQSLTLIATANQGSEATYESGFVIDKFPISRPNLTFSTLTVSNMSPEDSSIYLCSARRGGETQYFGPGTRLLVL.

This chain joins TRBV29-1 and TRBJ2-7; no reliable D call. Germline assignment: CDR1 SQVTM and CDR2 ANQGSEA. The V end lost 5 bases, the J end lost 6 bases, and 11 bases lay between the germline ends. The CDR3 is made up of 11 amino acids. CDR3 region: CSVLLGFEQYF. CDR3 in DNA: TGCAGCGTTCTTCTAGGTTTCGAGCAGTACTTC.

This clone came up once. The chain recombines TRBV2 with TRBJ2-7; 12 bases align to TRBD1. V lost 5 bases, J lost 4 bases, and 6 bases stayed unmatched. Germline V gene data show CDR1 as SNHLY and CDR2 as FYNNEI. The CDR3 totals 15 residues. Written as DNA, the CDR3 is TGTGCCAGCAGTCTCCCGGGACAGGGGGCTTACGAGCAGTACTTC. Its translation: CASSLPGQGAYEQYF.

The rearrangement links TRBV5-4 to TRBJ1-1; TRBD1 might be the D (5 bases). Germline V lookup: CDR1 SGHNT, CDR2 YYREEE (reference sequence). Trimming cost V 4 bases and J 7 bases, with 20 bases left between them. The CDR3 has 15 amino acids. Here the CDR3 reads CASSRKQVASGEAFF. CDR3 DNA sequence: TGTGCCAGCAGCCGAAAACAGGTGGCCTCGGGTGAAGCTTTCTTT.

This rearrangement joins TRBV6-1 to TRBJ2-1; maybe TRBD1 (6 bases). V lost 4 bases to trimming and J lost 4 bases, with 17 bases between them. Germline V gene data show CDR1 as MNHNS and CDR2 as SASEGT. The CDR3 spans 16 residues. The CDR3 protein is CASSGAQGTRYNEQFF. The CDR3 DNA sequence: TGTGCCAGCAGTGGAGCACAGGGAACGCGGTACAATGAGCAGTTCTTC.

The rearrangement links TRBV27 to TRBJ2-1, with D perhaps TRBD2 (6 bases). The CDR3 is 18 residues long. V shed 2 bases and J shed 2 bases, with 19 bases lying between them. Germline assignment: CDR1 MNHEY and CDR2 SMNVEV (reference sequence). The CDR3: CASSLDQGPGAAYNEQFF. DNA for the CDR3: TGTGCCAGCAGTTTAGATCAGGGACCGGGAGCAGCCTACAATGAGCAGTTCTTC.

The count of this clone is one. In DNA, the CDR3 is TGTGCCAGCAGCGAAGCTCTAGGACAGCCCTACGAGCAGTACTTC. Translation gives CASSEALGQPYEQYF. This sequence joins TRBV7-2 and TRBJ2-7; D perhaps matches TRBD1 (6 bases). Between the trimmed V and J ends, which lost 5 bases and 2 bases, there was a span of 16 bases. Germline lookup yields CDR1 SGHTA and CDR2 FQGNSA. The CDR3 contains 15 residues.

The chain links TRBV4-3 to TRBJ2-7, with a tentative D call TRBD2 (5 bases). Looked up from germline, CDR1 is LGHNA and CDR2 is YSLEER. V lost 0 bases and J 0 bases, leaving 15 bases between the germline ends. The CDR3 covers 17 residues. The CDR3 DNA is TGCGCCAGCAGCCAAGACGCTGGCGGGTCGGGCTCCTACGAGCAGTACTTC. Protein product: CASSQDAGGSGSYEQYF.

This chain joins TRBV6-6 and TRBJ1-5, with 8 bases aligning to TRBD1. Germline V gene lookup returns CDR1 MNHNY and CDR2 SVGAGI (reference sequence). This CDR3 is 15 amino acids long. With 6 bases clipped from V and 2 bases from J, the junction kept 6 bases outside the gene matches. CDR3: CASSPDRAGNQPQHF. In nucleotides, the CDR3 is TGTGCCAGCAGCCCGGACAGGGCTGGCAATCAGCCCCAGCATTTT.

This sequence joins TRBV11-2 and TRBJ1-2; 11 bases are shared with TRBD1. Losses at the gene ends were 4 bases for V and 8 bases for J; bases not matched to a gene: 3. The CDR3 runs to 13 residues. CDR1 is SGHAT, CDR2 FQNNGV, per germline. The DNA of the CDR3 is TGTGCCAGCAGCTCTGGACAGGGGGCGGGCTACACCTTC. It specifies CASSSGQGAGYTF. Drawing the rest from reference TRBV11-2 and TRBJ1-2, the complete variable domain is EAGVAQSPRYKIIEKRQSVAFWCNPISGHATLYWYQQILGQGPKLLIQFQNNGVVDDSQLPKDRFSAERLKGVDSTLKIQPAKLEDSAVYLCASSSGQGAGYTFGSGTRLTVV.

V gene TRBV5-1 combines with J gene TRBJ1-6, with TRBD1 matching over 8 bases. The CDR3 is 15 amino acids. Germline CDR1 is SGHRS and CDR2 is YFSETQ. Trimming at V came to 1 base and at J to 5 bases, leaving 2 bases not matched to a gene. CDR3 amino acids: CASSLRGQDNSPLHF. The DNA of the CDR3 is TGCGCCAGCAGCTTGAGGGGACAGGATAATTCACCCCTCCACTTT.

The V and J genes are TRBV27 and TRBJ2-3, with a possible D match to TRBD1 (6 bases). With 3 bases removed from V and 3 bases from J, the gap between germline ends came to 16 bases. CDR1 is MNHEY, CDR2 SMNVEV, per germline (reference sequence). The CDR3 extends over 16 amino acids. The CDR3 sequence: CASSFPGTGRTDTQYF. CDR3 in DNA: TGTGCCAGCAGTTTTCCCGGTACAGGGCGTACAGATACGCAGTATTTT.

V and J are TRBV27 and TRBJ2-5, with D uncertain. Germline CDR1 is MNHEY and CDR2 is SMNVEV (reference sequence). There are 16 residues in the CDR3. Trimming removed 5 bases from V and 1 base from J, with 17 bases in between. CDR3 nucleotide sequence: TGTGCCAGCAGTCCCTACCCAGGCCGGATCCAAGAGACCCAGTACTTC. The encoded protein is CASSPYPGRIQETQYF.

This clone was counted once. The chain is built from TRBV6-1 and TRBJ2-2, with TRBD2 matching 7 bases. Per the germline V gene, CDR1 is MNHNS and CDR2 is SASEGT. CDR3 length equals 16 residues. Trimming took 4 bases from V and 2 from J; bases not matched to a gene: 7. The CDR3 sequence: CASSAPTGGNTGELFF. The CDR3 DNA reads as TGTGCCAGCAGTGCCCCCACGGGAGGTAACACCGGGGAGCTGTTTTTT.

The CDR3 protein is CAISSMDSQNTEAFF. The CDR3, as DNA: TGTGCCATCAGTTCCATGGACAGCCAGAACACTGAAGCTTTCTTT. This chain links TRBV10-3 with TRBJ1-1; D possibly corresponds to TRBD1 (6 bases). Trimming left V 5 bases short and J 1 base short, with 14 bases between. Germline values: CDR1 ENHRY, CDR2 SYGVKD. This CDR3 contains 15 residues.